This passage covers 16 T cell receptor beta chains from one sample sequenced in a study of beta chain features in type 1 diabetes. The investigators reverse transcribed all of the isolated RNA, so they sequenced expressed TCRB transcripts. Assay: immunoSEQ multiplex PCR; the TCRdb copy retains only in-frame clones and omits some. The sample holds 200,000 to 250,000 clones, under 13% seen once. The specimen was central memory CD4+ T cells from blood. These receptors were collected from a man between 18 and 35 years old in good health.

J is TRBJ2-1 and V is TRBV30; no firm D call. V was clipped by 5 bases and J by 6 bases, with 11 bases between them. The CDR3 extends over 12 amino acids. CDR1 is GTSNPN, CDR2 SVGIG, per germline (reference sequence). This chain's CDR3 is CAWSPVSNEQFF. The CDR3 DNA reads TGTGCCTGGTCGCCTGTGTCCAATGAGCAGTTCTTC.

This clone has only a few counts. CDR3 sequence: CASSLAQGAYGYTF. Here the CDR3 DNA reads TGTGCCAGCAGCTTAGCCCAAGGGGCCTATGGCTACACCTTC. The chain recombines TRBV7-2 with TRBJ1-2; weak D call: TRBD1 (5 bases). Germline V gives CDR1 SGHTA, CDR2 FQGNSA. CDR3 length: 14 amino acids. V shed 0 bases and J shed 4 bases, with 9 bases lying between them.

The V call is TRBV6-1, the J call TRBJ2-3; either TRBD1 or TRBD2 may supply D (5 bases each). This CDR3 has 15 amino acids. Germline V gene data show CDR1 as MNHNS and CDR2 as SASEGT. Trimming stripped 11 bases from V and 5 bases from J, with 23 bases between. CDR3 loop: CAYSSGPGLRDTQYF. The CDR3 nucleotides read TGTGCCTACAGTTCGGGGCCGGGGCTTAGAGATACGCAGTATTTT.

This clone occurred many times. The chain uses TRBV5-4 and TRBJ2-4, with D possibly being TRBD2 (5 bases). Germline V gene sequence: CDR1 SGHNT, CDR2 YYREEE (reference sequence). Deletions cut 2 bases from V and 8 bases from J, with 11 bases between. The CDR3 runs to 13 residues. CDR3 DNA: TGTGCCAGCAGCTTCTATCAGGAGGACATTCAGTACTTC. Its translation is CASSFYQEDIQYF.

This clone was detected a few times. The rearrangement links TRBV5-1 to TRBJ2-1; D is possibly TRBD2 (6 bases). Germline loops: CDR1 SGHRS, CDR2 YFSETQ. Trimming took off 1 base at V and 0 bases at J, with 14 bases between the two ends. This CDR3 spans 17 amino acids. In DNA form, the CDR3 reads TGCGCCAGCAGCTTGCGCGGGGCTTCGAGCTCCTACAATGAGCAGTTCTTC. This sequence encodes CASSLRGASSSYNEQFF.

The chain uses TRBV21-1 and TRBJ1-5. TRBV21-1 is designated a pseudogene. The CDR3 has 12 amino acids. Here the CDR3 DNA reads TGTGCCAGCAGCCCTCGGGACGAGCCCCAGCATTTT. Its translation: CASSPRDEPQHF.

The chain recombines TRBV20-1 with TRBJ1-4; D gene ambiguous. The V and J ends lost 4 bases and 8 bases respectively, with 8 bases between them. The CDR3 runs to 11 residues. CDR1 is DFQATT and CDR2 is SNEGSKA in the germline V gene (reference sequence). As DNA, the CDR3 is TGCAGTGCTAATCAAGGAGAAAAACTGTTTTTT. It yields the protein CSANQGEKLFF.

This sequence joins TRBV30 and TRBJ1-4, with D hard to call. Trimming cost V 2 bases and J 0 bases, with 7 bases left between them. Looked up from germline, CDR1 is GTSNPN and CDR2 is SVGIG (reference sequence). The CDR3 spans 14 residues. Here the CDR3 reads CAWSLRATNEKLFF. As DNA, the CDR3 is TGTGCCTGGAGTCTACGGGCAACTAATGAAAAACTGTTTTTT.

To note about this clone: This same CDR3 is encoded by further DNA sequences in the sample. The rearrangement joins TRBV29-1 to TRBJ2-7; 8 bases are shared with TRBD1. CDR1 SQVTM and CDR2 ANQGSEA come from the germline V gene. J was trimmed by 5 bases and V by 5 bases; bases with no gene match: 2. CDR3 length: 11 residues. The CDR3, as DNA: TGCAGCGTTCAGACAGGGGACGAGCAGTACTTC. Translation: CSVQTGDEQYF.

The chain couples TRBV7-2 to TRBJ2-1; D possibly corresponds to TRBD2 (6 bases). The V end lost 4 bases, the J end lost 4 bases, and 11 bases lay between the germline ends. Germline V lookup: CDR1 SGHTA, CDR2 FQGNSA. The CDR3 sequence is 14 residues long. CDR3 DNA: TGTGCCAGCAGCTCCACGGGACTGTACAATGAGCAGTTCTTC. It is translated as CASSSTGLYNEQFF.

The V call is TRBV7-7, the J call TRBJ1-5, with TRBD1 as a possible D gene (6 bases). V lost 6 bases and J lost 5, with 11 bases in between. The CDR3 is 13 residues long. Germline CDR1 is SSHAT and CDR2 is FNYEAQ (reference sequence). The CDR3 DNA reads TGTGCCAGCAGTTCAGGGGTTGATCAGCCCCAGCATTTT. This encodes CASSSGVDQPQHF.

On this clone: Possible read error: a much larger clone is one base away. This chain links TRBV5-4 with TRBJ2-5, with D unclear. The ends were cut back, 4 bases at V and 0 bases at J, with 4 bases in the middle. There are 12 residues in the CDR3. The germline V gene encodes CDR1 SGHNT and CDR2 YYREEE (reference sequence). DNA of the CDR3: TGTGCCAGCAGCACAGACCAAGAGACCCAGTACTTC. Protein product: CASSTDQETQYF.

This clone was detected a few times. The chain uses TRBV29-1 and TRBJ2-7; TRBD1 might be the D (6 bases). CDR1 and CDR2 (germline): SQVTM, ANQGSEA. V was clipped by 5 bases and J by 1 base, with 9 bases between them. CDR3 length: 12 amino acids. The CDR3 nucleotides are TGCAGCGTTAGGGGGTCGTCCTACGAGCAGTACTTC. The encoded protein is CSVRGSSYEQYF.

This clone was recorded a few times. The rearrangement links TRBV5-4 to TRBJ1-1; no firm D call. This CDR3 contains 13 residues. The germline CDR1 and CDR2 sequences are SGHNT and YYREEE (reference sequence). Between the trimmed V and J ends, which lost 0 bases and 1 base, there was a span of 4 bases. CDR3 nucleotide sequence: TGTGCCAGCAGCTTGGGATCGAACACTGAAGCTTTCTTT. Residues: CASSLGSNTEAFF.

This rearrangement joins TRBV7-9 to TRBJ1-4; D is unresolved. Germline V gene data show CDR1 as SEHNR and CDR2 as FQNEAQ (reference sequence). The CDR3 length is 12 residues. The V end lost 5 bases, the J end lost 4 bases, and 5 bases lay between the germline ends. CDR3: CASSPYNEKLFF. As DNA, the CDR3 is TGTGCCAGCAGCCCTTATAATGAAAAACTGTTTTTT.

A word on this clone: Just one base apart from a much larger clone, this may be a read error. The chain recombines TRBV30 with TRBJ1-2; no firm D call. Germline V gene lookup returns CDR1 GTSNPN and CDR2 SVGIG (reference sequence). Trimming stripped 2 bases from V and 7 bases from J, with 14 bases between. The CDR3 sequence is 13 residues long. Here the CDR3 DNA reads TGTGCCTGGAGTACAGTGGAGGGCGCTGGCTACACCTTC. This encodes CAWSTVEGAGYTF.